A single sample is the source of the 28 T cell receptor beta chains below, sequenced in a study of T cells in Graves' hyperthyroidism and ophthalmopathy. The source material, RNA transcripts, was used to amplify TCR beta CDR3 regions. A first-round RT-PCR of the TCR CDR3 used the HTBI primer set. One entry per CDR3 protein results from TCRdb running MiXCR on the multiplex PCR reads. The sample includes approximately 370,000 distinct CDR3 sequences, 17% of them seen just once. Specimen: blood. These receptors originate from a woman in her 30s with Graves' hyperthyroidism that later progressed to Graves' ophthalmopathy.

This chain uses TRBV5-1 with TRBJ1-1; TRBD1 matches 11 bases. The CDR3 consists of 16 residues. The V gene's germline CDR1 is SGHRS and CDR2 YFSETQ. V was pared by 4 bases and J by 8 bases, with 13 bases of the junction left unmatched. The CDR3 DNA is TGCGCCAGCAGCGACGGACAGGGGGCAGAGGGCTTGGAAGCTTTCTTT. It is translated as CASSDGQGAEGLEAFF.

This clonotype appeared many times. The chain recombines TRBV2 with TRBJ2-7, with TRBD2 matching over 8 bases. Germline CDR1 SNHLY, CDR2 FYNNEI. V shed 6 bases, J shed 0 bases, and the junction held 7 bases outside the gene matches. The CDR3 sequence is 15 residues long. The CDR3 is CASSQTSASSYEQYF. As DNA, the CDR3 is TGTGCCAGCAGCCAGACTAGCGCCAGCTCCTACGAGCAGTACTTC.

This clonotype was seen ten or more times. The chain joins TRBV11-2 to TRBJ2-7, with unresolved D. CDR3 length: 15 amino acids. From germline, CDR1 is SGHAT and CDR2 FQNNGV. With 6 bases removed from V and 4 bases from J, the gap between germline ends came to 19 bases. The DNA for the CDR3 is TGTGCCAGCAGATTCGGCGGCGAGGTGACATACGAGCAGTACTTC. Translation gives CASRFGGEVTYEQYF.

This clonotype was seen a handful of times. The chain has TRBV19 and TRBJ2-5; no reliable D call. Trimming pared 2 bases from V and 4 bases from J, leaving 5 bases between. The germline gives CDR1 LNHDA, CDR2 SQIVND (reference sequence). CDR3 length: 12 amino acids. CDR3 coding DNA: TGTGCCAGTAGTATAAGTCCAGAGACCCAGTACTTC. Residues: CASSISPETQYF. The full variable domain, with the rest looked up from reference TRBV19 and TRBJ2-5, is DGGITQSPKYLFRKEGQNVTLSCEQNLNHDAMYWYRQDPGQGLRLIYYSQIVNDFQKGDIAEGYSVSREKKESFPLTVTSAQKNPTAFYLCASSISPETQYFGPGTRLLVL.

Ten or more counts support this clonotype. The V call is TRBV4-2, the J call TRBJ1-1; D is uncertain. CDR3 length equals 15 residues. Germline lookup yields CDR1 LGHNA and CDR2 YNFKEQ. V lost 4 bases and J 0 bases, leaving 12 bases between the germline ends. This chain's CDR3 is CASSLEILLNTEAFF. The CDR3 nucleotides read TGTGCCAGCAGCCTCGAGATACTACTGAACACTGAAGCTTTCTTT.

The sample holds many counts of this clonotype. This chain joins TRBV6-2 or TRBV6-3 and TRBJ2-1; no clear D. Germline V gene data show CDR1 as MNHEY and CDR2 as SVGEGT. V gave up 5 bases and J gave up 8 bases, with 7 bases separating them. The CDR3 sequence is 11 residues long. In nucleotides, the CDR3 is TGTGCCAGCAGTCCCCTGGATGAGCAGTTCTTC. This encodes CASSPLDEQFF.

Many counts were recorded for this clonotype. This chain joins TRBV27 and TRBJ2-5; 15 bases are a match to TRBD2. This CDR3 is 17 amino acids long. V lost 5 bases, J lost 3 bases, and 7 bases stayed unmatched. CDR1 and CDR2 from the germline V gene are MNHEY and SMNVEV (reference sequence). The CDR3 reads CASSARRTSGGEETQYF. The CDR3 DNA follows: TGTGCCAGCAGTGCACGAAGGACTAGCGGGGGGGAAGAGACCCAGTACTTC.

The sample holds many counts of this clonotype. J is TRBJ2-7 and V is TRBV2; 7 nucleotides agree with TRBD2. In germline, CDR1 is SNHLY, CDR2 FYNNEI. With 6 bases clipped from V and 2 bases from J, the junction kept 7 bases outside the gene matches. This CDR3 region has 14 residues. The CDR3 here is CASRGTGGAYEQYF. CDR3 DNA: TGTGCCAGCAGGGGGACGGGGGGAGCCTACGAGCAGTACTTC.

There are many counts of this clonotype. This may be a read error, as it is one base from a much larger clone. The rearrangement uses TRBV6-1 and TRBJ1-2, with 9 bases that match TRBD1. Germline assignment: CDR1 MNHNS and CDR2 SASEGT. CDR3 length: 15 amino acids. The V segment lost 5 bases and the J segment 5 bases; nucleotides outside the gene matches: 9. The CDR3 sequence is CASSFTGTGTYGYTF. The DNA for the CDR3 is TGTGCCAGCAGTTTCACCGGGACAGGGACATATGGCTACACCTTC.

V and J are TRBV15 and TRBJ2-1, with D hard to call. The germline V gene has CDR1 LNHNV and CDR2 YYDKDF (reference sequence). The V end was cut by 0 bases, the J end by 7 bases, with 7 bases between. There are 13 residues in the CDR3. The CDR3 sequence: CATSRDNWNEQFF. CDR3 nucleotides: TGTGCCACCAGCAGAGATAACTGGAATGAGCAGTTCTTC.

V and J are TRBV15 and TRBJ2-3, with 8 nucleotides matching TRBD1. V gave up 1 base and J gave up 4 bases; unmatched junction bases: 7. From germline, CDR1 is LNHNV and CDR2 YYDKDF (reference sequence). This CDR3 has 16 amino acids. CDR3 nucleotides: TGTGCCACCAGCAGAGCGGGGCAGGGGGCCTCAGATACGCAGTATTTT. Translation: CATSRAGQGASDTQYF.

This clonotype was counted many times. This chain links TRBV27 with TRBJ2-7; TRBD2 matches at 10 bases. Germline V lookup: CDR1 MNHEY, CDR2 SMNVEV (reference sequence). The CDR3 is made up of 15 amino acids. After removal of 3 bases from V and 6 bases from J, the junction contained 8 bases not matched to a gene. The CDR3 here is CASSFLLAGVREQYF. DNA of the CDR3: TGTGCCAGCAGTTTTCTGCTAGCGGGAGTCCGCGAGCAGTACTTC.

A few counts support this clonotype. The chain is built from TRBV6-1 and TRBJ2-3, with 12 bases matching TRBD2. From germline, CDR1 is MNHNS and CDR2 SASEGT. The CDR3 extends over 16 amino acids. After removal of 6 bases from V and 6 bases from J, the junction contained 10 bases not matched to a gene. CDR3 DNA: TGTGCCAGCAGAAGACTAGCGGGAGTAAGTTCGGATACGCAGTATTTT. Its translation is CASRRLAGVSSDTQYF.

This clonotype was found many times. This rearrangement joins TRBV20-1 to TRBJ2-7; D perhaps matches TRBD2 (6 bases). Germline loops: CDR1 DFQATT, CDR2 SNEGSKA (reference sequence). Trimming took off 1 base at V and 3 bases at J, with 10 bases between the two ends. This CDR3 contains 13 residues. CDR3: CSARARRGYEQYF. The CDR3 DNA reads TGCAGTGCTAGAGCAAGGAGGGGCTACGAGCAGTACTTC.

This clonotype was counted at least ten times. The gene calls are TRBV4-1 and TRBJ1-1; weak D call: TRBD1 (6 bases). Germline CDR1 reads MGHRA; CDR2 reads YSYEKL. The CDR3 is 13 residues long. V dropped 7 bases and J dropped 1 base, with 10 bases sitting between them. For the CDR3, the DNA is TGCGCCAGCACCCAGGGGAGGAACACTGAAGCTTTCTTT. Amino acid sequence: CASTQGRNTEAFF.

CDR3 sequence (DNA): TGTGCCAGCAGCCCTCAGGGGGCTAGCGGGGCCTACAATGAGCAGTTCTTC. Protein: CASSPQGASGAYNEQFF. This chain uses TRBV3-1 with TRBJ2-1; possibly TRBD2 for D (9 bases). Trimming removed 4 bases at V and 2 bases at J, with 18 bases between. The CDR3 is 17 residues long. Per germline, CDR1 LGHDT and CDR2 YNNKEL (reference sequence).

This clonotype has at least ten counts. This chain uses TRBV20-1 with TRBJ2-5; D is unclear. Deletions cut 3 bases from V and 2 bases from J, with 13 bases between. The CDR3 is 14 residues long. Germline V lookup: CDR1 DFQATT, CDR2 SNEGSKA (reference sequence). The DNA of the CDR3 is TGCAGTGCTAGGTACGGGCCTGCACAAGAGACCCAGTACTTC. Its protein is CSARYGPAQETQYF.

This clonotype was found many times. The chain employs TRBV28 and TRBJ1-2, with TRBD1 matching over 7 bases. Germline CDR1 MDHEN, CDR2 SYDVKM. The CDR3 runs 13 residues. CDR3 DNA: TGTGCTACCCGGGGGGACAGCAACTATGGCTACACCTTC. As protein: CATRGDSNYGYTF.

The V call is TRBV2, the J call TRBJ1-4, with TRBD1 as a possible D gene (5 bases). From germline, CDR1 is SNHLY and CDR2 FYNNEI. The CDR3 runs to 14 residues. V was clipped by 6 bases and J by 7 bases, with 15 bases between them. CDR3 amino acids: CASRNQGGGEKLFF. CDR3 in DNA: TGTGCCAGCAGGAATCAGGGAGGCGGTGAAAAACTGTTTTTT.

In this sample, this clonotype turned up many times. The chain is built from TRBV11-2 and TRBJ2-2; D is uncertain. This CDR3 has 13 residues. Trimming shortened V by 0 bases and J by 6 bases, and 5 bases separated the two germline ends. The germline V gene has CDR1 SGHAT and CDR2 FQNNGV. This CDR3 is CASSLDGPGELFF. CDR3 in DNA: TGTGCCAGCAGCTTAGACGGACCCGGGGAGCTGTTTTTT. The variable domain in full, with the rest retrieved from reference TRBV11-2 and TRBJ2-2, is EAGVAQSPRYKIIEKRQSVAFWCNPISGHATLYWYQQILGQGPKLLIQFQNNGVVDDSQLPKDRFSAERLKGVDSTLKIQPAKLEDSAVYLCASSLDGPGELFFGEGSRLTVL.

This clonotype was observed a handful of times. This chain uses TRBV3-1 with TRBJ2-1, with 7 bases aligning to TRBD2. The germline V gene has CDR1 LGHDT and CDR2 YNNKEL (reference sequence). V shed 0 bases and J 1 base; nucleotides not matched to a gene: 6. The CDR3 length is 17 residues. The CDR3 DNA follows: TGTGCCAGCAGCCAAGATGGGGGGGGTGAATCCTACAATGAGCAGTTCTTC. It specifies CASSQDGGGESYNEQFF.

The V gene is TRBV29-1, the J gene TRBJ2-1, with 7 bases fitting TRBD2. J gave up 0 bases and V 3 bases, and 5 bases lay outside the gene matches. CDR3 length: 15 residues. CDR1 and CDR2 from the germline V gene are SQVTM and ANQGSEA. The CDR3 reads CSVDGRGSSYNEQFF. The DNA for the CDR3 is TGCAGCGTTGATGGTCGCGGGAGCTCCTACAATGAGCAGTTCTTC.

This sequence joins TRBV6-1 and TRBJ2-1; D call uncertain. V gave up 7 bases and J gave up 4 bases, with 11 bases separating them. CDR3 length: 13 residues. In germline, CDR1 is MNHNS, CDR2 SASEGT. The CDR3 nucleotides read TGTGCCAGCAACGAAGAATTTTACAATGAGCAGTTCTTC. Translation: CASNEEFYNEQFF.

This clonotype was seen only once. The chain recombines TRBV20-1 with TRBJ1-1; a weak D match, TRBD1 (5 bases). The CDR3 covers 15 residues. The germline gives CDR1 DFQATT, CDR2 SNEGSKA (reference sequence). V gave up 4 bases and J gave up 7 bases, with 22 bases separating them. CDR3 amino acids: CSAKRLQARGNEAFF. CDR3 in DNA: TGCAGTGCTAAGCGATTACAAGCGCGGGGGAATGAAGCTTTCTTT.

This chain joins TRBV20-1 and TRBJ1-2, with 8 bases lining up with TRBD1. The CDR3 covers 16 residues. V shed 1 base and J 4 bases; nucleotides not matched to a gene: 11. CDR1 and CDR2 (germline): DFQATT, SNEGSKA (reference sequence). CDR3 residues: CSARGQGTRVGYGYTF. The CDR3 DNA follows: TGCAGTGCTAGAGGACAGGGGACGCGTGTCGGCTATGGCTACACCTTC.

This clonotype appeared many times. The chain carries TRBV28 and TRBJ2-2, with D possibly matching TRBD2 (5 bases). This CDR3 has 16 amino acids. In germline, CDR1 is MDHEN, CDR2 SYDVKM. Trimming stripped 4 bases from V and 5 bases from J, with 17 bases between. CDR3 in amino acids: CASSSTRGKDTGELFF. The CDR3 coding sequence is TGTGCCAGCAGTTCCACCAGAGGGAAAGATACCGGGGAGCTGTTTTTT.

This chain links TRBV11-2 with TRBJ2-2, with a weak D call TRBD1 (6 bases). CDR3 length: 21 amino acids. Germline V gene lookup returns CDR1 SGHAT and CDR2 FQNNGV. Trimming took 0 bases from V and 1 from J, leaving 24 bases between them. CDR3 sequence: CASSLDMWTVGVKGNTGELFF. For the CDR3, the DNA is TGTGCCAGCAGCTTAGATATGTGGACAGTCGGTGTCAAGGGGAACACCGGGGAGCTGTTTTTT.

The CDR3 nucleotides read TGTGCCAGCAGCGGACGGGGGACGAACGAGCAGTACTTC. Protein: CASSGRGTNEQYF. The genes are TRBV7-9 and TRBJ2-7, with D maybe TRBD2 (6 bases). The germline V gene has CDR1 SEHNR and CDR2 FQNEAQ (reference sequence). V was cut by 5 bases and J by 5 bases, with 13 bases left in between. This CDR3 contains 13 residues.